This entry describes one TCR beta chain. What it recognizes is unknown. The sample comes from a study of CD8 T cells in Susac syndrome. Whole-study results and caveats: That the number of individuals in its TCR sequencing and HLA analysis was relatively small was acknowledged by the study.

With random hexamers, reverse transcription was performed on roughly 0.45 to 1 ug of RNA. Across 54 Vbeta and 13 Jbeta, TCR beta CDR3 was amplified with immunoSEQ multiplex PCR. TCRdb processed the immunoSEQ multiplex PCR reads anew with MiXCR; each CDR3 protein has one entry. The table records 150,000 to 200,000 distinct CDR3 sequences, around 95% of them present only once. Sequenced input: CD4+ T cells from PBMCs. The sequence came from a human donor in good health.

In DNA, the CDR3 is TGTGCCAGCGGGGGGAGGGCCACAGATACGCAGTATTTT. This translates into CASGGRATDTQYF. The V and J genes are TRBV11-2 and TRBJ2-3, with 7 bases aligning to TRBD2. J lost 2 bases, V lost 8 bases, and 4 bases had no gene match. The CDR3 extends over 13 amino acids. Germline CDR1 is SGHAT and CDR2 is FQNNGV.